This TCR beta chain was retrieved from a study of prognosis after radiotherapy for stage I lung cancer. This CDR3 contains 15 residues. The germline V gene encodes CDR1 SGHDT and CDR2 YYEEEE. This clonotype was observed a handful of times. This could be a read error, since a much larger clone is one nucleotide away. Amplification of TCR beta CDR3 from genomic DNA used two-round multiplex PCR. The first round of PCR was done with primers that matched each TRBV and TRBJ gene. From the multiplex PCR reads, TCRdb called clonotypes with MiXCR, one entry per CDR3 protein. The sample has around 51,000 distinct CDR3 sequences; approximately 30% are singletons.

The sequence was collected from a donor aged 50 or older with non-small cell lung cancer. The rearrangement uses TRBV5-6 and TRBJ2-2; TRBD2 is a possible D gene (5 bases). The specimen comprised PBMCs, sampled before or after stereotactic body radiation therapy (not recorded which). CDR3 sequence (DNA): TGTGTCAGCAGCTTCGGTCTAGCTAACACCGGGGAGCTGTTTTTT. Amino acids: CVSSFGLANTGELFF.